The next 14 T cell receptor beta chains were all read from a single sample in a study of technical replicates of blood from a handful of donors. Sequencing was performed with immunoSEQ multiplex PCR; in TCRdb, only in-frame clones are kept and a portion is missing. Among around 76,000 clones listed, more than 85% were seen once. The sample was T cells isolated from PBMCs. The receptor source for this set is a human donor in good health.

V gene TRBV9 combines with J gene TRBJ1-2; 8 bases agree with TRBD1. The CDR3 spans 15 residues. The V gene end was trimmed by 4 bases and the J gene end by 3 bases; junction bases not matched to a gene: 8. From germline, CDR1 is SGDLS and CDR2 YYNGEE. The CDR3 loop is CASSIRTGNHYGYTF. CDR3 DNA sequence: TGTGCCAGCAGCATACGGACAGGGAACCACTATGGCTACACCTTC. Using reference TRBV9 and TRBJ1-2 for the parts outside the CDR3, the full variable domain is DSGVTQTPKHLITATGQRVTLRCSPRSGDLSVYWYQQSLDQGLQFLIQYYNGEERAKGNILERFSAQQFPDLHSELNLSSLELGDSALYFCASSIRTGNHYGYTFGSGTRLTVV.

The chain uses TRBV19 and TRBJ2-5, with TRBD1 identical over 8 bases. Germline V gives CDR1 LNHDA, CDR2 SQIVND (reference sequence). The V and J ends lost 3 bases and 5 bases, in that order; junction bases with no gene match: 2. CDR3 size: 13 residues. The CDR3 region is CASSMDRDETQYF. CDR3 nucleotides: TGTGCCAGTAGTATGGACAGGGACGAGACCCAGTACTTC.

The gene calls are TRBV15 and TRBJ1-2, with a weak D call TRBD1 (6 bases). Trimming took 3 bases from V and 4 from J, leaving 18 bases between them. This CDR3 is built from 16 residues. The germline gives CDR1 LNHNV, CDR2 YYDKDF (reference sequence). CDR3 sequence reads: CATSSPVGGLSYGYTF. The DNA of the CDR3 is TGTGCCACCAGCAGTCCCGTCGGGGGGCTAAGCTATGGCTACACCTTC.

The V gene is TRBV19, the J gene TRBJ1-1, with no clear D. Germline-derived CDR1 and CDR2 are LNHDA and SQIVND (reference sequence). The CDR3 is 12 residues long. V was clipped by 8 bases and J by 4 bases, with 11 bases between them. The CDR3 DNA sequence: TGTGCCAGTCGGGAGATGGGCACTGAAGCTTTCTTT. Translating it yields CASREMGTEAFF.

In DNA form, the CDR3 reads TGTGCCAGTAGTTTGAAACCGGGACAGGGATACGAGCAGTACTTC. This sequence encodes CASSLKPGQGYEQYF. This sequence joins TRBV19 and TRBJ2-7, with 9 bases lining up with TRBD1. CDR3 length equals 15 residues. The V and J ends lost 5 bases and 4 bases, in that order; junction bases with no gene match: 9. Germline V gene data show CDR1 as LNHDA and CDR2 as SQIVND (reference sequence).

This sequence joins TRBV11-3 and TRBJ2-1; 14 bases align to TRBD2. Germline CDR1 is SGHNT and CDR2 is YENEEA. The CDR3 sequence is 18 residues long. The trim removed 1 base at V and 0 bases at J, leaving 2 bases unmatched. The CDR3 nucleotides read TGTGCCAGCAGCTTAGGGACTAGCGGGGGGAGCTCCTACAATGAGCAGTTCTTC. Amino acids: CASSLGTSGGSSYNEQFF.

The chain carries TRBV28 and TRBJ2-1; the match to TRBD2 covers 7 bases. V trimming: 3 bases; J trimming: 0 bases; junction bases outside the gene matches: 11. The germline V gene encodes CDR1 MDHEN and CDR2 SYDVKM. The CDR3 has 18 amino acids. CDR3 sequence reads: CASSFPSGLSSSYNEQFF. The CDR3 nucleotides read TGTGCCAGCAGTTTCCCTAGCGGACTTTCGAGCTCCTACAATGAGCAGTTCTTC.

The chain links TRBV4-1 to TRBJ2-7, with TRBD2 identical over 7 bases. Germline CDR1 and CDR2: MGHRA and YSYEKL. This CDR3 has 15 amino acids. V lost 1 base to trimming and J lost 1 base; unmatched junction nucleotides: 4. In nucleotides, the CDR3 is TGCGCCAGCAGCCAAGTTCTAGCGGCGTCCTACGAGCAGTACTTC. Translation gives CASSQVLAASYEQYF.

This chain connects TRBV10-3 to TRBJ1-2; perhaps TRBD1 as D (6 bases). In germline, CDR1 is ENHRY, CDR2 SYGVKD. The CDR3 is 14 residues long. V lost 7 bases to trimming and J lost 0 bases, with 12 bases between them. The CDR3 protein is CAINDRPTNYGYTF. The CDR3 DNA is TGTGCCATCAACGACAGGCCGACTAACTATGGCTACACCTTC.

The chain is built from TRBV5-6 and TRBJ1-2; a weak D match, TRBD1 (5 bases). The CDR3 has 12 residues. Trimming removed 2 bases at V and 5 bases at J, with 7 bases between. The germline gives CDR1 SGHDT, CDR2 YYEEEE. CDR3 DNA sequence: TGTGCCAGCAGCTTAGGGGATTATGGCTACACCTTC. It is translated as CASSLGDYGYTF.

V gene TRBV28 combines with J gene TRBJ1-1; no clear D. The CDR3 spans 16 residues. Trimming removed 0 bases from V and 3 bases from J, with 14 bases in between. Germline V gene lookup returns CDR1 MDHEN and CDR2 SYDVKM. The CDR3 spells CASSLWAAGRDTEAFF. Here the CDR3 DNA reads TGTGCCAGCAGTTTATGGGCAGCCGGTCGGGACACTGAAGCTTTCTTT.

On this clone itself: Its ends do not fully match the called genes, so a read error is possible. The CDR3 nucleotides read TGTGCCAGCCAACAGGGGGCCGGGGGGCTGTTTTTT. This gives the protein CASQQGAGGLFF. This chain uses TRBV10-3 with TRBJ2-2; 9 bases align to TRBD1. Germline V gene data show CDR1 as ENHRY and CDR2 as SYGVKD. This CDR3 has 12 residues.

The chain is built from TRBV7-9 and TRBJ1-1; perhaps TRBD1 as D (6 bases). The CDR3 has 14 residues. Germline V gene lookup returns CDR1 SEHNR and CDR2 FQNEAQ (reference sequence). V lost 4 bases and J lost 11, with 20 bases in between. CDR3 sequence (DNA): TGTGCCAGCAGCTATCAAGGGGGAGTTGCAAAGGCTTTCTTT. Amino acids: CASSYQGGVAKAFF.

This chain joins TRBV19 and TRBJ1-5; the match to TRBD1 covers 8 bases. Trimming took 5 bases from V and 0 from J; bases not matched to a gene: 3. The CDR3 sequence is 15 residues long. Germline values: CDR1 LNHDA, CDR2 SQIVND (reference sequence). CDR3 in amino acids: CASSFDRGSNQPQHF. In nucleotides, the CDR3 is TGTGCCAGTAGTTTCGACAGGGGTAGCAATCAGCCCCAGCATTTT.